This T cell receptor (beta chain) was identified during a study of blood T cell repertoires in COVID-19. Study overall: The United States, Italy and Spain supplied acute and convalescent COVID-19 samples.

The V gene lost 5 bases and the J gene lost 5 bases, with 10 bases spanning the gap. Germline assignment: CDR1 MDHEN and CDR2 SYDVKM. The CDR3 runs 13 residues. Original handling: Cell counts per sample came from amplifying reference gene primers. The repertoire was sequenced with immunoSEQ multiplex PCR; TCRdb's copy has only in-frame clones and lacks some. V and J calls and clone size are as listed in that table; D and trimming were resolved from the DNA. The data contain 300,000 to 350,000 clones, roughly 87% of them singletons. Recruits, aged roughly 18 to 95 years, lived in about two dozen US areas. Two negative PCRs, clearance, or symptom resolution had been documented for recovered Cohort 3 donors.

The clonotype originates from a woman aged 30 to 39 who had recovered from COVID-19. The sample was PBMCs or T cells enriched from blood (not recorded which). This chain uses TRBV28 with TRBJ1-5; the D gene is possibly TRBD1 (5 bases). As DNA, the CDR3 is TGTGCCAGCAGTCACAGGCGTGATCAGCCCCAGCATTTT. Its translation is CASSHRRDQPQHF.